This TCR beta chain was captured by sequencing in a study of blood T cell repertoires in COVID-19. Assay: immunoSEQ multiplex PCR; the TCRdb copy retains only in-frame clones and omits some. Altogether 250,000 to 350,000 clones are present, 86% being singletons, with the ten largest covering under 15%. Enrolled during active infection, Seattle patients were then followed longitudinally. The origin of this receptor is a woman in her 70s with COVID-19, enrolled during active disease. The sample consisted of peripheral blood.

This chain's CDR3 is CASSPNQLAGGEEQYF. Here the CDR3 DNA reads TGTGCCAGCAGTCCAAACCAACTAGCGGGGGGTGAGGAGCAGTACTTC. The chain links TRBV27 to TRBJ2-7; 12 bases fit TRBD2. With V trimmed by 5 bases and J by 7 bases, 12 bases remained unmatched. This CDR3 is built from 16 residues. Germline values: CDR1 MNHEY, CDR2 SMNVEV (reference sequence).